The present entry profiles one TCR beta chain with its context. Its target is unknown. The record originates from a study of T cells after yellow fever vaccination. About the study: Low-cell-number fractions underwent preparation using SMART-Seq v4 Ultra Low Input. General study points: Among all clonotypes, a small share was observed in both CD4 and CD8 compartments.

TCRdb ran MiXCR on the 5' RACE reads and lists one entry per CDR3 protein. The repertoire consists of roughly 310,000 distinct CDR3 sequences, with 8.7% occurring once and the leading ten covering roughly 18%. This CDR3 has 10 residues. Between the trimmed V and J ends, which lost 6 bases and 13 bases, there was a span of 10 bases. Germline V CDR1 and CDR2: SNHLY, FYNNEI. This chain joins TRBV2 and TRBJ2-1; D is tentatively TRBD1 or TRBD2 (5 bases each). The clonotype was recovered from a man aged 18 to 30 who received the YFV17D yellow fever vaccine. The source material was PBMCs, sampled on the day of the first yellow fever vaccination. The CDR3 spells CASRTGTQFF. The DNA of the CDR3 is TGTGCCAGCAGAACCGGGACCCAGTTCTTC.